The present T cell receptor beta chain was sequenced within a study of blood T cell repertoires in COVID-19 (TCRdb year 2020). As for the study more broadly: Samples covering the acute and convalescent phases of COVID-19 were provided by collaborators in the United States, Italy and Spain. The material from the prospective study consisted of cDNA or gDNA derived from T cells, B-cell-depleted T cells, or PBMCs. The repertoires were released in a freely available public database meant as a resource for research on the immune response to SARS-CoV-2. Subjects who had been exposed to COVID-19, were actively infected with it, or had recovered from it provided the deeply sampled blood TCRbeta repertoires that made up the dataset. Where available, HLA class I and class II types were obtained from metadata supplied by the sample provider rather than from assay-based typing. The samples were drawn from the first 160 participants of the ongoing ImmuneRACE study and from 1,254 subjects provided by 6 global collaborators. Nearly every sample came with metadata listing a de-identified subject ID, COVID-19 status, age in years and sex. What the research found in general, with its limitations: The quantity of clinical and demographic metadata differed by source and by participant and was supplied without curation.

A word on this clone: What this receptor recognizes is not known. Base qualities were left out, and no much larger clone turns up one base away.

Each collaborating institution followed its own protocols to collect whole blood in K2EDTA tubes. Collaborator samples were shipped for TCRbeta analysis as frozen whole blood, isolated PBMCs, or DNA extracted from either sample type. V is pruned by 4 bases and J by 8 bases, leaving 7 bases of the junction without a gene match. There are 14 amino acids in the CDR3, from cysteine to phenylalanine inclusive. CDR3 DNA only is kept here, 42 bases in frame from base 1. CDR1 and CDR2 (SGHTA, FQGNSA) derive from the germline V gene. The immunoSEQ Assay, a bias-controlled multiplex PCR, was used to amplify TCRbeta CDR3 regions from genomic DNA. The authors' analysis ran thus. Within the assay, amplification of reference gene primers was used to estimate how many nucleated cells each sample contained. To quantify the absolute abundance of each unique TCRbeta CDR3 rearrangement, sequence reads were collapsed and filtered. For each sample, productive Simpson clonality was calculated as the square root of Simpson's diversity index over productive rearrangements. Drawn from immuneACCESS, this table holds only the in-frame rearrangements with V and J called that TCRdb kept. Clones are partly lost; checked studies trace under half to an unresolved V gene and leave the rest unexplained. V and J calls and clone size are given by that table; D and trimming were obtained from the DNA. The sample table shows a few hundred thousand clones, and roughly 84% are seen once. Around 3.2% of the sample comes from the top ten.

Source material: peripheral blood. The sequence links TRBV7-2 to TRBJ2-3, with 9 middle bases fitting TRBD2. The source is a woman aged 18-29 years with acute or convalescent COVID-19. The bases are TGTGCCAGCAGCTCAATAGCGGGAGAGGGTACGCAGTATTTT. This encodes CASSSIAGEGTQYF.